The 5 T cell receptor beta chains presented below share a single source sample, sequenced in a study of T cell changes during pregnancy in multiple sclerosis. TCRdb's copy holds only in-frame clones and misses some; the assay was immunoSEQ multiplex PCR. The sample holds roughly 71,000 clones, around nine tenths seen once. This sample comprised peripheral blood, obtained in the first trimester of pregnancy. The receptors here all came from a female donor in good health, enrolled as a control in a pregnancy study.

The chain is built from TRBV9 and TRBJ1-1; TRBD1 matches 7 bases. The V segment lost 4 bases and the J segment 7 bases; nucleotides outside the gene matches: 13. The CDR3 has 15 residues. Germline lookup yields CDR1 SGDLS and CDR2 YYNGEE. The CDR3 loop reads CASSPTTHRGHEAFF. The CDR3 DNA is TGTGCCAGCAGCCCGACGACTCACAGGGGACATGAAGCTTTCTTT.

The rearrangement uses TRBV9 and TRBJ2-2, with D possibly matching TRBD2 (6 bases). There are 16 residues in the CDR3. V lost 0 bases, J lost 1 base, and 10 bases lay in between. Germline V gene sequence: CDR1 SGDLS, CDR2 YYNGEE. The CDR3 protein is CASSVELAENTGELFF. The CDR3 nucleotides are TGTGCCAGCAGCGTAGAACTAGCCGAGAACACCGGGGAGCTGTTTTTT.

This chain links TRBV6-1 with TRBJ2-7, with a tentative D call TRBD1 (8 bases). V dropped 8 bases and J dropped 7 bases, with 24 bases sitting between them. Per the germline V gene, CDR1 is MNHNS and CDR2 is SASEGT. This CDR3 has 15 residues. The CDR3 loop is CASGILSGTGEEQYF. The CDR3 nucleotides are TGTGCCAGCGGTATACTAAGCGGGACAGGTGAGGAGCAGTACTTC.

CDR3 nucleotides: TGTGCCTGGAGTGTATTGCGGATTGGGTGGCCCCAGCATTTT. Translation: CAWSVLRIGWPQHF. The chain is built from TRBV30 and TRBJ1-5; D remains unclear. Germline V gene sequence: CDR1 GTSNPN, CDR2 SVGIG (reference sequence). This CDR3 is built from 14 residues. Trimming took off 0 bases at V and 9 bases at J, with 15 bases between the two ends.

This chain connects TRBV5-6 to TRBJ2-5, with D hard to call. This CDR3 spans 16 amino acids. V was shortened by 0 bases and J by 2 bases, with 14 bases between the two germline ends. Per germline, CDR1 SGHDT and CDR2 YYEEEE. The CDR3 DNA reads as TGTGCCAGCAGCTTGGCTGCGAACCCGAAACAAGAGACCCAGTACTTC. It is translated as CASSLAANPKQETQYF.